These 20 T cell receptor beta chains originate from one sample sequenced in a study of cytomegalovirus exposure and HLA in healthy donors. Amplification used 60 Vbeta primers and 13 Jbeta primers. Only in-frame clones appear in the TCRdb table, and some are missing; sequencing was by immunoSEQ multiplex PCR. The data contain 95,000 to 150,000 clones, 77% of them singletons. The sample consisted of PBMCs. The receptors shown here come from a human donor in good health.

V and J are TRBV10-2 and TRBJ2-2; D not resolved. CDR1 and CDR2 from the germline V gene are WSHSY and SAAADI. This CDR3 has 15 residues. Trimming stripped 4 bases from V and 1 base from J, with 10 bases between. Here the CDR3 reads CASSGIQRNTGELFF. The CDR3 DNA reads TGCGCCAGCAGTGGGATACAGAGGAACACCGGGGAGCTGTTTTTT.

The rearrangement joins TRBV28 to TRBJ2-7; possible D gene TRBD2, 6 bases. This CDR3 has 15 amino acids. CDR1 is MDHEN, CDR2 SYDVKM, per germline. The V end lost 9 bases, the J end lost 9 bases, and 27 bases lay between the germline ends. The CDR3 reads CASTSPGLIKGGQYF. The DNA for the CDR3 is TGTGCCAGTACCAGTCCGGGACTCATCAAGGGTGGGCAGTACTTC.

This rearrangement joins TRBV19 to TRBJ1-1, with TRBD1 as a possible D gene (5 bases). V dropped 3 bases and J dropped 8 bases, with 16 bases sitting between them. The CDR3 loop spans 14 amino acids. The germline CDR1 and CDR2 sequences are LNHDA and SQIVND (reference sequence). CDR3 nucleotides: TGTGCCAGTAGTATTCGAGAAGGGGCCGGCGAAGCTTTCTTT. This translates into CASSIREGAGEAFF.

V usage is TRBV6-5 and J usage is TRBJ1-3; no firm D call. Trimming took 7 bases from V and 2 from J, leaving 12 bases between them. The CDR3 is 14 residues long. The V gene's germline CDR1 is MNHEY and CDR2 SVGAGI. The CDR3 DNA follows: TGTGCCAGCACTCTAGGCGGAACTGGAAACACCATATATTTT. Its protein is CASTLGGTGNTIYF.

The V call is TRBV11-2, the J call TRBJ2-1, with TRBD2 matching over 7 bases. This CDR3 is 15 amino acids long. CDR1 is SGHAT, CDR2 FQNNGV, per germline. The junction had 11 bases not matched to a gene; V was cut back by 8 bases and J by 4 bases. The CDR3 DNA reads as TGTGCCAGCTGCCCTACGCGGGAGAGGTACAATGAGCAGTTCTTC. It codes for CASCPTRERYNEQFF.

This clone was seen a few times. V and J are TRBV5-1 and TRBJ2-6, with D possibly matching TRBD2 (6 bases). The V gene's germline CDR1 is SGHRS and CDR2 YFSETQ. Trimming left V 9 bases short and J 3 bases short, with 13 bases between. This CDR3 region has 14 residues. The CDR3 DNA follows: TGCGCCACCTCGGGAGAGGGTGGGGCCAACGTCCTGACTTTC. Protein sequence: CATSGEGGANVLTF.

The V and J genes are TRBV11-3 and TRBJ2-3, with 7 nucleotides matching TRBD2. The germline V gene encodes CDR1 SGHNT and CDR2 YENEEA. After removal of 5 bases from V and 1 base from J, the junction contained 15 bases not matched to a gene. The CDR3 contains 18 residues. The CDR3, as DNA: TGTGCCAGCAGCCCCCAGCGGCGGGGGTGGGGGGGCACAGATACGCAGTATTTT. It is translated as CASSPQRRGWGGTDTQYF.

V gene TRBV6-5 combines with J gene TRBJ1-5, with D perhaps TRBD1 (6 bases). V lost 5 bases to trimming and J lost 0 bases, with 8 bases between them. The CDR3 totals 14 residues. Germline-derived CDR1 and CDR2 are MNHEY and SVGAGI. The DNA of the CDR3 is TGTGCCAGCAGTCCGACAGGTAGCAATCAGCCCCAGCATTTT. Its translation is CASSPTGSNQPQHF.

This clone was found a few times. This chain joins TRBV4-1 and TRBJ2-3, with 9 bases matching TRBD2. The junction had 12 bases not matched to a gene; V was cut back by 2 bases and J by 3 bases. The CDR3 runs to 18 residues. Germline V gene data show CDR1 as MGHRA and CDR2 as YSYEKL. The DNA of the CDR3 is TGCGCCAGCAGCCAAACCTCATTGGCGGGAGGGATGACAGATACGCAGTATTTT. Translating it yields CASSQTSLAGGMTDTQYF.

The chain combines TRBV7-9 with TRBJ2-1; D perhaps matches TRBD2 (6 bases). Trimming took off 6 bases at V and 7 bases at J, with 19 bases between the two ends. The CDR3 totals 15 residues. Germline V gene sequence: CDR1 SEHNR, CDR2 FQNEAQ (reference sequence). The CDR3 loop is CASSPPGLPENEQFF. The CDR3 nucleotides are TGTGCCAGCAGTCCTCCGGGACTCCCCGAGAATGAGCAGTTCTTC.

The chain has TRBV10-3 and TRBJ2-7; 10 bases line up with TRBD1. This CDR3 has 14 amino acids. Germline loops: CDR1 ENHRY, CDR2 SYGVKD. V lost 8 bases and J lost 2; bases outside the gene matches: 6. DNA for the CDR3: TGTGCCATCGGGGGGGGACAGGGGACCTACGAGCAGTACTTC. This sequence encodes CAIGGGQGTYEQYF.

J is TRBJ1-3 and V is TRBV6-5, with D uncertain. V shed 7 bases and J shed 5 bases, with 18 bases lying between them. Per the germline V gene, CDR1 is MNHEY and CDR2 is SVGAGI. The CDR3 loop spans 15 amino acids. The CDR3 loop is CASIDGSPKRNTIYF. CDR3 nucleotides: TGTGCCAGCATCGACGGGTCCCCCAAGCGAAACACCATATATTTT.

The gene calls are TRBV5-1 and TRBJ2-7, with a tentative D call TRBD1 (5 bases). The V end lost 5 bases, the J end lost 5 bases, and 14 bases lay between the germline ends. Germline V gene sequence: CDR1 SGHRS, CDR2 YFSETQ. The CDR3 sequence is 13 residues long. CDR3 in DNA: TGCGCCAGCAGGAAGACAGAAATCCACGAGCAGTACTTC. As protein: CASRKTEIHEQYF.

This clone was seen more than once but under ten times. The V call is TRBV5-4, the J call TRBJ2-7, with a tentative D call TRBD1 (5 bases). Per the germline V gene, CDR1 is SGHNT and CDR2 is YYREEE (reference sequence). The CDR3 totals 13 residues. V dropped 4 bases and J dropped 2 bases, with 10 bases sitting between them. The CDR3 DNA follows: TGTGCCAGCAGCCCGGACACTACCTACGAGCAGTACTTC. This codes for CASSPDTTYEQYF. The full variable domain, with the rest looked up from reference TRBV5-4 and TRBJ2-7, is ETGVTQSPTHLIKTRGQQVTLRCSSQSGHNTVSWYQQALGQGPQFIFQYYREEENGRGNFPPRFSGLQFPNYSSELNVNALELDDSALYLCASSPDTTYEQYFGPGTRLTVT.

CDR3 sequence: CASSPGTARILTSGANVLTF. Here the CDR3 DNA reads TGTGCCAGCAGTCCTGGGACAGCCCGAATCCTTACCTCTGGGGCCAACGTCCTGACTTTC. This chain uses TRBV2 with TRBJ2-6; TRBD1 agrees at 7 bases. CDR3 size: 20 residues. CDR1 SNHLY and CDR2 FYNNEI come from the germline V gene. V shed 5 bases, J shed 0 bases, and the junction held 16 bases outside the gene matches.

This clone was recorded a few times. The chain uses TRBV9 and TRBJ2-3, with D maybe TRBD2 (5 bases). Looked up from germline, CDR1 is SGDLS and CDR2 is YYNGEE. This CDR3 is 18 amino acids long. The ends were cut back, 0 bases at V and 6 bases at J, with 23 bases in the middle. DNA of the CDR3: TGTGCCAGCAGCGTAGGAAGCGCGGGCCACCCGAGGATGGATACGCAGTATTTT. This sequence encodes CASSVGSAGHPRMDTQYF.

This clone showed up just once. This chain links TRBV5-1 with TRBJ2-3; TRBD2 might be the D (6 bases). The ends were cut back, 4 bases at V and 0 bases at J, with 21 bases in the middle. This CDR3 has 18 amino acids. Germline V lookup: CDR1 SGHRS, CDR2 YFSETQ. The CDR3 DNA reads TGCGCCAGCAGCGGTTTTGCGGAGGGAGAAGGGAGCACAGATACGCAGTATTTT. Translation gives CASSGFAEGEGSTDTQYF.

This clone was detected only once. V and J are TRBV30 and TRBJ2-5; possible D gene TRBD2, 5 bases. Deletions cut 0 bases from V and 0 bases from J, with 8 bases between. This CDR3 spans 14 amino acids. Germline lookup yields CDR1 GTSNPN and CDR2 SVGIG (reference sequence). The CDR3: CAWSVGEYQETQYF. The CDR3 nucleotides are TGTGCCTGGAGTGTTGGGGAGTACCAAGAGACCCAGTACTTC.

V gene TRBV6-1 combines with J gene TRBJ1-2; TRBD1 agrees at 9 bases. J was trimmed by 7 bases and V by 6 bases; bases with no gene match: 9. The CDR3 is 14 residues long. In germline, CDR1 is MNHNS, CDR2 SASEGT. The CDR3 DNA sequence: TGTGCCAGCAGACCGGGACAGGGATTGGGTGGCTACACCTTC. It encodes CASRPGQGLGGYTF.

The chain carries TRBV7-3 and TRBJ2-3; 9 bases are a match to TRBD1. This CDR3 is built from 14 residues. Germline V CDR1 and CDR2: SGHTA, FQGTGA. V lost 4 bases, J lost 7 bases, and 6 bases stayed unmatched. The CDR3 DNA sequence: TGTGCCAGCAGCTACCATGGACAGGGGTATACGCAGTATTTT. Amino acid sequence: CASSYHGQGYTQYF.